A single sample gave rise to the 11 T cell receptor beta chains below, sequenced in a study of response to subunit inactivated influenza vaccine. TCRdb re-called the RT-PCR reads through MiXCR, storing one row per CDR3 protein. Here the sample spans 630,000 or so distinct CDR3 sequences, more than 15% being singletons. Sequences were derived from PBMCs from blood, sampled about 12 days after vaccination. All receptors come from a man aged 50-59 years who received an inactivated influenza vaccine.

In the case of this clonotype: A read error may be the cause here, since a much bigger clone is one base away. The chain combines TRBV3-1 with TRBJ2-7, with 12 bases identical to TRBD2. The CDR3 contains 16 residues. Germline lookup yields CDR1 LGHDT and CDR2 YNNKEL (reference sequence). J was trimmed by 3 bases and V by 6 bases; bases with no gene match: 9. Here the CDR3 reads CASSPKWGLAGYEQYF. For the CDR3, the DNA is TGTGCCAGCAGTCCGAAGTGGGGACTAGCGGGCTACGAGCAGTACTTC.

This clonotype was observed a handful of times. This chain links TRBV12-3 or TRBV12-4 with TRBJ2-6; 12 bases are shared with TRBD1. V shed 7 bases and J 3 bases; nucleotides not matched to a gene: 13. The CDR3 consists of 19 residues. The CDR3 DNA is TGTGCCAGCAACGCCGGGACAGGGGGCGGTCGTCGTGGGGCCAACGTCCTGACTTTC. Its translation is CASNAGTGGGRRGANVLTF.

The sample holds a few counts of this clonotype. The V call is TRBV19, the J call TRBJ2-2; 7 bases fit TRBD1. CDR1 is LNHDA and CDR2 is SQIVND in the germline V gene (reference sequence). The junction had 7 bases not matched to a gene; V was cut back by 6 bases and J by 3 bases. The CDR3 spans 15 residues. The DNA for the CDR3 is TGTGCCAGTAGAAGTCGACAGGGATACACCGGGGAGCTGTTTTTT. Its protein product is CASRSRQGYTGELFF.

This clonotype was observed a handful of times. The chain recombines TRBV10-3 with TRBJ2-1; TRBD2 might be the D (6 bases). Germline V gives CDR1 ENHRY, CDR2 SYGVKD. Trimming pared 6 bases from V and 7 bases from J, leaving 10 bases between. The CDR3 contains 12 residues. The CDR3, as DNA: TGTGCCATCAGCGTTGGGGGGAATGAGCAGTTCTTC. Translating gives CAISVGGNEQFF.

This clonotype appeared many times. The chain recombines TRBV6-5 with TRBJ2-7; no definite D call. CDR3 size: 11 residues. The germline V gene has CDR1 MNHEY and CDR2 SVGAGI. The V end was cut by 6 bases, the J end by 0 bases, with 3 bases between. The CDR3 loop is CASRDSYEQYF. The CDR3 DNA follows: TGTGCCAGCAGGGACTCCTACGAGCAGTACTTC.

J is TRBJ1-2 and V is TRBV7-2; a possible D gene is TRBD1 (6 bases). The CDR3 is 12 residues long. Germline-derived CDR1 and CDR2 are SGHTA and FQGNSA. Trimming shortened V by 8 bases and J by 4 bases, and 11 bases separated the two germline ends. In DNA, the CDR3 is TGTGCCAGCGAGGACAGAATCTATGGCTACACCTTC. It specifies CASEDRIYGYTF.

This clonotype was detected a few times. CDR3 protein: CASSGSGRAEHEQFF. DNA for the CDR3: TGTGCCAGCAGCGGCAGCGGGAGGGCTGAACATGAGCAGTTCTTC. V and J are TRBV9 and TRBJ2-1, with 10 bases matching TRBD2. CDR1 and CDR2 (germline): SGDLS, YYNGEE. After removal of 3 bases from V and 8 bases from J, the junction contained 8 bases not matched to a gene. This CDR3 region has 15 residues. Filled out from reference TRBV9 and TRBJ2-1, the complete variable domain reads DSGVTQTPKHLITATGQRVTLRCSPRSGDLSVYWYQQSLDQGLQFLIQYYNGEERAKGNILERFSAQQFPDLHSELNLSSLELGDSALYFCASSGSGRAEHEQFFGPGTRLTVL.

V is TRBV5-6 and J is TRBJ1-2; D gene unclear. CDR3 length: 13 residues. Trimming cost V 7 bases and J 2 bases, with 12 bases left between them. Germline assignment: CDR1 SGHDT and CDR2 YYEEEE. Written as DNA, the CDR3 is TGTGCCAGCGGCCCCGGGTCCAACTATGGCTACACCTTC. Encoded protein: CASGPGSNYGYTF.

The CDR3 loop is CASSLLGVLQETQYF. Written as DNA, the CDR3 is TGCGCCAGCAGCTTGTTGGGGGTCCTCCAAGAGACCCAGTACTTC. J is TRBJ2-5 and V is TRBV5-1; D tentatively reads TRBD1 or TRBD2 (5 bases each). V was pared by 1 base and J by 1 base, with 11 bases between. Germline-derived CDR1 and CDR2 are SGHRS and YFSETQ. The CDR3 runs to 15 residues.

The V and J genes are TRBV2 and TRBJ2-3; D call uncertain. Trimming removed 4 bases at V and 4 bases at J, with 12 bases between. Germline CDR1 is SNHLY and CDR2 is FYNNEI. The CDR3 covers 14 residues. The CDR3 DNA reads TGTGCCAGCAGTGCCAGGAGCGCGGCAGATACGCAGTATTTT. It is translated as CASSARSAADTQYF.

This clonotype has just a few counts. This chain links TRBV4-2 with TRBJ2-1, with D perhaps given as TRBD1 or TRBD2 (5 bases each). Trimming shortened V by 0 bases and J by 2 bases, and 14 bases separated the two germline ends. The CDR3 covers 17 residues. Germline lookup yields CDR1 LGHNA and CDR2 YNFKEQ. The CDR3 nucleotides read TGTGCCAGCAGCCAAGATTTGGGCTTGGGGGCCTACAATGAGCAGTTCTTC. It encodes CASSQDLGLGAYNEQFF.